Following are 19 T cell receptor beta chains from one sample sequenced in a study of blood T cell repertoires in COVID-19. TCRdb keeps only in-frame clones here, not all; method: immunoSEQ multiplex PCR. Among over 150,000 clones, approximately 82% were seen once, and the ten largest hold 10% to 13%. The sequenced sample consisted of peripheral blood. These receptors all come from an elderly woman with active or convalescent COVID-19.

V usage is TRBV7-3 and J usage is TRBJ2-3; 11 bases fit TRBD2. Germline V gene data show CDR1 as SGHTA and CDR2 as FQGTGA. This CDR3 has 16 amino acids. Trimming cost V 5 bases and J 2 bases; bases outside gene matches: 6. CDR3 in DNA: TGTGCCAGCAGCAGCGGACTAGCGGGTATCACAGATACGCAGTATTTT. Translating it yields CASSSGLAGITDTQYF.

The chain joins TRBV19 to TRBJ2-1; maybe TRBD1 (6 bases). Looked up from germline, CDR1 is LNHDA and CDR2 is SQIVND (reference sequence). The CDR3 has 16 residues. V shed 0 bases and J shed 7 bases, with 16 bases lying between them. CDR3 residues: CASSIDLTGSGNEQFF. The CDR3 DNA sequence: TGTGCCAGTAGTATAGACCTGACAGGTTCAGGGAATGAGCAGTTCTTC.

A single count supports this clone. The CDR3 protein is CATSLAREQFF. The CDR3 DNA reads as TGTGCCACCAGTTTAGCCCGTGAGCAGTTCTTC. V and J are TRBV24-1 and TRBJ2-1; no clear D gene. This CDR3 region has 11 residues. Trimming pared 6 bases from V and 9 bases from J, leaving 8 bases between. CDR1 and CDR2 from the germline V gene are KGHDR and SFDVKD.

The chain links TRBV25-1 to TRBJ1-6; TRBD1 matches at 7 bases. This CDR3 has 15 residues. The ends lost 1 base at V and 5 bases at J; junction bases unmatched: 2. Germline V CDR1 and CDR2: MGHDK, SYGVNS. The CDR3 loop reads CASSEFQGDNSPLHF. The CDR3 DNA is TGTGCCAGCAGTGAATTTCAGGGGGATAATTCACCCCTCCACTTT.

The chain couples TRBV4-1 to TRBJ2-5; TRBD1 matches 9 bases. The CDR3 is 16 residues long. Germline V gene lookup returns CDR1 MGHRA and CDR2 YSYEKL. V dropped 5 bases and J dropped 1; count of bases not matched to a gene: 8. The CDR3 sequence is CASSRGQGLPQETQYF. CDR3 nucleotides: TGCGCCAGCAGCAGAGGACAGGGGCTCCCCCAAGAGACCCAGTACTTC.

This clone turned up a few times. As DNA, the CDR3 is TGTGCCAGCTCACCACCGGAACAGGGACGGTTTGAGCAGTACTTC. It yields the protein CASSPPEQGRFEQYF. This sequence joins TRBV18 and TRBJ2-7; D may be TRBD1 (6 bases). V gave up 0 bases and J gave up 7 bases, with 16 bases separating them. CDR1 and CDR2 (germline): KGHSH, LQKENI. The CDR3 extends over 15 amino acids.

The J gene is TRBJ2-6, the V gene TRBV19; 7 bases agree with TRBD2. Per the germline V gene, CDR1 is LNHDA and CDR2 is SQIVND (reference sequence). The V gene end was trimmed by 0 bases and the J gene end by 2 bases; junction bases not matched to a gene: 1. The CDR3 spans 16 residues. The CDR3 coding sequence is TGTGCCAGTAGTATAGAGGGAGGGGCTGGGGCCAACGTCCTGACTTTC. This translates into CASSIEGGAGANVLTF.

This rearrangement joins TRBV3-1 (or the pseudogene TRBV3-2) to TRBJ2-1; D remains unclear. The V end was cut by 2 bases, the J end by 0 bases, with 8 bases between. There are 15 residues in the CDR3. CDR1 LGHDT and CDR2 YNNKEL come from the germline V gene (reference sequence). DNA of the CDR3: TGTGCCAGCAGCCAACCTCCGAGCTCCTACAATGAGCAGTTCTTC. Its translation is CASSQPPSSYNEQFF.

V gene TRBV5-6 combines with J gene TRBJ1-2; TRBD1 might be the D (6 bases). There are 15 residues in the CDR3. Trimming shortened V by 4 bases and J by 5 bases, and 18 bases separated the two germline ends. Germline V lookup: CDR1 SGHDT, CDR2 YYEEEE. CDR3 in amino acids: CASSIGQPWGYGYTF. CDR3 sequence (DNA): TGTGCCAGCAGCATCGGACAGCCCTGGGGGTATGGCTACACCTTC. Supplemented by reference TRBV5-6 and TRBJ1-2, the full variable domain reads DAGVTQSPTHLIKTRGQQVTLRCSPKSGHDTVSWYQQALGQGPQFIFQYYEEEERQRGNFPDRFSGHQFPNYSSELNVNALLLGDSALYLCASSIGQPWGYGYTFGSGTRLTVV.

The rearrangement links TRBV18 to TRBJ2-3; TRBD2 matches at 13 bases. Per the germline V gene, CDR1 is KGHSH and CDR2 is LQKENI. The length of the CDR3 is 16 residues. The trim removed 6 bases at V and 2 bases at J, leaving 5 bases unmatched. The CDR3 DNA reads TGTGCCAGCTCCCGCGGACTAGCGGGGGACACAGATACGCAGTATTTT. Translation gives CASSRGLAGDTDTQYF.

A few counts support this clone. The gene calls are TRBV28 and TRBJ2-4; TRBD1 is a possible D gene (5 bases). Trimming stripped 1 base from V and 3 bases from J, with 13 bases between. Germline V gene lookup returns CDR1 MDHEN and CDR2 SYDVKM. The CDR3 consists of 16 residues. The CDR3 bases are TGTGCCAGCAGTTTATTGTCCGGACAAAGCAAAAACATTCAGTACTTC. It codes for CASSLLSGQSKNIQYF.

The chain has TRBV9 and TRBJ1-5; no reliable D call. The CDR3 has 14 amino acids. Trimming pared 0 bases from V and 0 bases from J, leaving 4 bases between. The germline V gene has CDR1 SGDLS and CDR2 YYNGEE. Here the CDR3 reads CASSVASSNQPQHF. In DNA form, the CDR3 reads TGTGCCAGCAGCGTAGCCAGTAGCAATCAGCCCCAGCATTTT.

The chain employs TRBV5-1 and TRBJ2-2; 8 bases align to TRBD1. V was pared by 7 bases and J by 6 bases, with 11 bases of the junction left unmatched. This CDR3 has 15 residues. Germline V gives CDR1 SGHRS, CDR2 YFSETQ. This CDR3 is CASRRQGTPAGELFF. The CDR3 nucleotides read TGCGCCAGCCGGCGACAGGGGACCCCAGCCGGGGAGCTGTTTTTT.

This clone was recorded once. The chain couples TRBV5-1 to TRBJ2-5; 9 bases are a match to TRBD2. Unmatched junction bases numbered 1, after V lost 2 bases and J lost 5 bases. The CDR3 is 13 amino acids. Germline V gene sequence: CDR1 SGHRS, CDR2 YFSETQ. CDR3 protein: CASSLSGGETQYF. In DNA, the CDR3 is TGCGCCAGCAGCTTAAGCGGGGGGGAGACCCAGTACTTC. Full variable domain (outside the CDR3, taken from reference TRBV5-1 and TRBJ2-5): KAGVTQTPRYLIKTRGQQVTLSCSPISGHRSVSWYQQTPGQGLQFLFEYFSETQRNKGNFPGRFSGRQFSNSRSEMNVSTLELGDSALYLCASSLSGGETQYFGPGTRLLVL.

The V call is TRBV19, the J call TRBJ1-1; TRBD1 might be the D (6 bases). V dropped 9 bases and J dropped 1 base, with 21 bases sitting between them. The CDR3 sequence is 16 residues long. From germline, CDR1 is LNHDA and CDR2 SQIVND (reference sequence). This CDR3 reads CASQNPGGRGNTEAFF. CDR3 nucleotides: TGTGCCAGCCAAAACCCGGGTGGCAGGGGGAACACTGAAGCTTTCTTT.

The CDR3 spells CASRYPGTEAEAFF. Written as DNA, the CDR3 is TGCGCCAGCAGATATCCCGGGACAGAGGCTGAAGCTTTCTTT. The rearrangement joins TRBV5-1 to TRBJ1-1; 7 bases line up with TRBD1. The CDR3 is made up of 14 amino acids. The V and J ends lost 5 bases and 6 bases, in that order; junction bases with no gene match: 10. The V gene's germline CDR1 is SGHRS and CDR2 YFSETQ. The full variable domain, rest sourced from reference TRBV5-1 and TRBJ1-1, is KAGVTQTPRYLIKTRGQQVTLSCSPISGHRSVSWYQQTPGQGLQFLFEYFSETQRNKGNFPGRFSGRQFSNSRSEMNVSTLELGDSALYLCASRYPGTEAEAFFGQGTRLTVV.

This clone was picked up a small number of times. CDR3 residues: CTSSQDGVDTEAFF. CDR3 in DNA: TGCACCAGCAGCCAAGATGGAGTGGACACTGAAGCTTTCTTT. The rearrangement uses TRBV1 and TRBJ1-1. TRBV1 is described as a pseudogene. The CDR3 loop spans 14 amino acids.

This chain links TRBV15 with TRBJ2-4; 9 bases align to TRBD1. Trimming cost V 8 bases and J 7 bases; bases outside gene matches: 6. Germline V gene lookup returns CDR1 LNHNV and CDR2 YYDKDF (reference sequence). The CDR3 consists of 13 residues. As DNA, the CDR3 is TGTGCCACCCTAGACAGGGGGTTGAACATTCAGTACTTC. Translated: CATLDRGLNIQYF.

CDR3 region: CASSAQGITYNEQFF. The CDR3 region has the DNA TGTGCCAGCAGTGCACAGGGGATTACCTACAATGAGCAGTTCTTC. V usage is TRBV28 and J usage is TRBJ2-1, with 7 nucleotides matching TRBD1. The V gene's germline CDR1 is MDHEN and CDR2 SYDVKM. Germline trimming cut 5 bases from V and 2 bases from J; bases unmatched to any gene: 6. The CDR3 totals 15 residues.